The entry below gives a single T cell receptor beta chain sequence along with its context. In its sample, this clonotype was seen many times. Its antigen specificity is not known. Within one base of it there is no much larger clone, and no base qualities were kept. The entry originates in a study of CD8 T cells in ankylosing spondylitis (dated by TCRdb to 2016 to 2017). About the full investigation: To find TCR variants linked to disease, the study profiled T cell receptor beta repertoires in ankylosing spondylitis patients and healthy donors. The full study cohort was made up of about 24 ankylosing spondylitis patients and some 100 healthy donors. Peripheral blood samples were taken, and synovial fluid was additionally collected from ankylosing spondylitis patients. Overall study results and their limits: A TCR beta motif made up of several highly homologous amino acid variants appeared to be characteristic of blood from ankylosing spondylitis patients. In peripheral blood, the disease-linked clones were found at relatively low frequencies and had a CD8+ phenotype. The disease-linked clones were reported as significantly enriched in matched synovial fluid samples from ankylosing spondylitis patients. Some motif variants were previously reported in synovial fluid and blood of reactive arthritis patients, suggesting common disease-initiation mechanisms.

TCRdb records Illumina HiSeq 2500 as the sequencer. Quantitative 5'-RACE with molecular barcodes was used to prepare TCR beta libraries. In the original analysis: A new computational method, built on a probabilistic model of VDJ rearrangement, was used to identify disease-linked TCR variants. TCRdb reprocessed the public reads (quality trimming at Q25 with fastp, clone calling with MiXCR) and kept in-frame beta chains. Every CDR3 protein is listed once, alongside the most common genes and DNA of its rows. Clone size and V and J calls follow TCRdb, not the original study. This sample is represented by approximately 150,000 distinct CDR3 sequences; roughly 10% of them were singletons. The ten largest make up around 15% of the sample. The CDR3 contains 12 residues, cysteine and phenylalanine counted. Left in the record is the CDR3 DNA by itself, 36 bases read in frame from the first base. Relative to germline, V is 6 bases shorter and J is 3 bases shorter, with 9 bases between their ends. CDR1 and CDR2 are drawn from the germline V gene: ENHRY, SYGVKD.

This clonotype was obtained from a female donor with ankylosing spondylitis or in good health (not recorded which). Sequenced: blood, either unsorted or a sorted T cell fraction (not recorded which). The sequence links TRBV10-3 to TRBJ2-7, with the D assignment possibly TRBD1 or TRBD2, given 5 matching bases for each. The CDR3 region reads CAIRGTDYEQYF. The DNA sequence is TGTGCCATCAGAGGGACGGACTACGAGCAGTACTTC.